These 17 T cell receptor beta chains were all obtained from the same sample, sequenced in a study of T cells in Graves' hyperthyroidism and ophthalmopathy. TCR beta CDR3 regions were amplified from RNA transcripts. Initially, a first-round RT-PCR of the TCR CDR3 employed the HTBI primer set. Via MiXCR, TCRdb re-called the multiplex PCR reads, giving one row per CDR3 protein. The sample has some 340,000 distinct CDR3 sequences, approximately 15% seen once. The material sequenced was blood. These receptors originate from a middle-aged woman with Graves' ophthalmopathy.

The sample holds many counts of this clonotype. The chain carries TRBV28 and TRBJ2-1, with 7 bases matching TRBD1. J was trimmed by 7 bases and V by 2 bases; bases with no gene match: 8. Looked up from germline, CDR1 is MDHEN and CDR2 is SYDVKM. The CDR3 has 15 amino acids. DNA for the CDR3: TGTGCCAGCAGTTTAGGGGTAGACAGGGCGAATGAGCAGTTCTTC. It is translated as CASSLGVDRANEQFF.

The chain carries TRBV10-3 and TRBJ1-5, with TRBD1 matching over 8 bases. Germline loops: CDR1 ENHRY, CDR2 SYGVKD. The trim removed 7 bases at V and 0 bases at J, leaving 17 bases unmatched. This CDR3 has 19 residues. As DNA, the CDR3 is TGTGCCATCATCGTTTCCGGGACAGGTTTCTCCTATAGCAATCAGCCCCAGCATTTT. This sequence encodes CAIIVSGTGFSYSNQPQHF.

This clonotype appeared many times. The J gene is TRBJ2-3, the V gene TRBV7-2; the match to TRBD2 covers 12 bases. This CDR3 has 18 amino acids. Germline lookup yields CDR1 SGHTA and CDR2 FQGNSA. Trimming took 4 bases from V and 1 from J; bases not matched to a gene: 9. The CDR3 DNA is TGTGCCAGCAGCTCCGACAGACTAGCGGGGGTCGGCACAGATACGCAGTATTTT. Residues: CASSSDRLAGVGTDTQYF.

V gene TRBV11-2 combines with J gene TRBJ1-1; no definite D call. The length of the CDR3 is 14 residues. V lost 0 bases and J 3 bases, leaving 8 bases between the germline ends. The germline V gene encodes CDR1 SGHAT and CDR2 FQNNGV. The CDR3 sequence is CASSLEGYYTEAFF. Here the CDR3 DNA reads TGTGCCAGCAGCTTAGAGGGATACTACACTGAAGCTTTCTTT. Full variable domain (outside the CDR3, taken from reference TRBV11-2 and TRBJ1-1): EAGVAQSPRYKIIEKRQSVAFWCNPISGHATLYWYQQILGQGPKLLIQFQNNGVVDDSQLPKDRFSAERLKGVDSTLKIQPAKLEDSAVYLCASSLEGYYTEAFFGQGTRLTVV.

Ten or more counts support this clonotype. The rearrangement joins TRBV12-3 or TRBV12-4 to TRBJ1-1, with D hard to call. The CDR3 has 14 residues. Trimming cost V 3 bases and J 1 base, with 9 bases left between them. The CDR3 region is CASSFTRQNTEAFF. The CDR3 DNA follows: TGTGCCAGCAGTTTTACCAGACAGAACACTGAAGCTTTCTTT.

The V and J genes are TRBV27 and TRBJ2-5; D is perhaps TRBD2 (7 bases). V was shortened by 8 bases and J by 0 bases, with 28 bases between the two germline ends. Germline values: CDR1 MNHEY, CDR2 SMNVEV (reference sequence). The CDR3 is made up of 19 amino acids. CDR3 sequence reads: CASAFEPRRGAMYQETQYF. CDR3 nucleotides: TGTGCCAGCGCCTTCGAGCCTCGCCGGGGGGCCATGTACCAAGAGACCCAGTACTTC.

In its sample, this clonotype was seen many times. The V call is TRBV7-2, the J call TRBJ2-2; 13 bases line up with TRBD2. CDR3 length: 19 residues. Germline assignment: CDR1 SGHTA and CDR2 FQGNSA. The V segment lost 5 bases and the J segment 5 bases; nucleotides outside the gene matches: 14. Here the CDR3 reads CASSPYPLLAGGLTGELFF. The CDR3 DNA reads TGTGCCAGCAGCCCATACCCCCTACTAGCGGGGGGGCTGACCGGGGAGCTGTTTTTT.

This clonotype showed up many times. V and J are TRBV12-3 or TRBV12-4 and TRBJ2-2; 12 bases line up with TRBD2. The J segment lost 3 bases and the V segment lost 3 bases, leaving 5 bases of the junction unmatched. CDR3 size: 17 residues. This chain's CDR3 is CASSFTSGGTYTGELFF. As DNA, the CDR3 is TGTGCCAGCAGTTTTACTAGCGGGGGGACTTACACCGGGGAGCTGTTTTTT.

This clonotype was counted only a few times. The CDR3 protein is CASSIQGYYGYTF. The CDR3 nucleotides are TGTGCCAGTAGTATCCAGGGCTACTATGGCTACACCTTC. The chain combines TRBV19 with TRBJ1-2; D is possibly TRBD1 (5 bases). The V gene's germline CDR1 is LNHDA and CDR2 SQIVND (reference sequence). The CDR3 sequence is 13 residues long. Deletions cut 3 bases from V and 3 bases from J, with 8 bases between. Looking up the rest from reference TRBV19 and TRBJ1-2 gives the full variable domain: DGGITQSPKYLFRKEGQNVTLSCEQNLNHDAMYWYRQDPGQGLRLIYYSQIVNDFQKGDIAEGYSVSREKKESFPLTVTSAQKNPTAFYLCASSIQGYYGYTFGSGTRLTVV.

This clonotype was counted ten times or more. The rearrangement uses TRBV2 and TRBJ2-5, with D unclear. The germline V gene encodes CDR1 SNHLY and CDR2 FYNNEI. The CDR3 is 14 amino acids. V dropped 2 bases and J dropped 5 bases, with 12 bases sitting between them. The CDR3 here is CASSENRREETQYF. In nucleotides, the CDR3 is TGTGCCAGCAGTGAAAACCGTCGTGAGGAGACCCAGTACTTC.

This clonotype is labeled hyperexpanded. The chain links TRBV7-2 to TRBJ2-1, with D hard to call. The germline V gene has CDR1 SGHTA and CDR2 FQGNSA. This CDR3 contains 15 residues. Trimming took 1 base from V and 0 from J, leaving 7 bases between them. The CDR3: CASSLGGISYNEQFF. The CDR3 nucleotides read TGTGCCAGCAGCTTAGGCGGAATCTCCTACAATGAGCAGTTCTTC. Filled out from reference TRBV7-2 and TRBJ2-1, the complete variable domain reads GAGVSQSPSNKVTEKGKDVELRCDPISGHTALYWYRQSLGQGLEFLIYFQGNSAPDKSGLPSDRFSAERTGGSVSTLTIQRTQQEDSAVYLCASSLGGISYNEQFFGPGTRLTVL.

This clonotype was seen only a few times. This rearrangement joins TRBV6-1 to TRBJ1-4, with 7 bases fitting TRBD1. The CDR3 has 13 residues. The J segment lost 5 bases and the V segment lost 8 bases, leaving 5 bases of the junction unmatched. Germline CDR1 and CDR2: MNHNS and SASEGT. The CDR3 nucleotides are TGTGCCAGCCTGGACAGGAACAATGAAAAACTGTTTTTT. Translation gives CASLDRNNEKLFF.

The chain combines TRBV20-1 with TRBJ2-5; D is perhaps TRBD2 (5 bases). Germline CDR1 DFQATT, CDR2 SNEGSKA (reference sequence). The CDR3 has 14 residues. With 0 bases removed from V and 4 bases from J, the gap between germline ends came to 12 bases. In nucleotides, the CDR3 is TGCAGTGCTAGAGAGGACCGAGGAGGAGAGACCCAGTACTTC. Its translation is CSAREDRGGETQYF.

This clonotype was counted many times. The chain recombines TRBV5-1 with TRBJ2-1; unclear D gene. CDR1 is SGHRS and CDR2 is YFSETQ in the germline V gene. V was clipped by 0 bases and J by 5 bases, with 9 bases between them. The CDR3 covers 14 residues. The CDR3: CASSLDSRNNEQFF. CDR3 coding DNA: TGCGCCAGCAGCTTGGATTCTCGCAACAATGAGCAGTTCTTC.

This clonotype was seen ten or more times. The chain recombines TRBV6-1 with TRBJ1-1; D is undetermined. CDR3 length: 13 residues. CDR1 and CDR2 from the germline V gene are MNHNS and SASEGT. V was trimmed by 2 bases and J by 1 base, leaving 5 bases between them. This CDR3 is CASSERRNTEAFF. DNA for the CDR3: TGTGCCAGCAGTGAACGGAGGAACACTGAAGCTTTCTTT.

This clonotype has a count of ten or more. The chain joins TRBV19 to TRBJ1-2; D gene ambiguous. The length of the CDR3 is 12 residues. Between the trimmed V and J ends, which lost 5 bases and 6 bases, there was a span of 10 bases. Germline V CDR1 and CDR2: LNHDA, SQIVND (reference sequence). The chain's CDR3 is CASSQVGDGYTF. DNA of the CDR3: TGTGCCAGTAGTCAGGTCGGGGATGGCTACACCTTC.

This clonotype was counted only a few times. The genes are TRBV7-2 and TRBJ1-2; D is possibly TRBD1 (6 bases). The CDR3 has 14 residues. Germline assignment: CDR1 SGHTA and CDR2 FQGNSA. Trimming stripped 2 bases from V and 3 bases from J, with 10 bases between. The CDR3 nucleotides read TGTGCCAGCAGCTTAATACAGGGCTACTATGGCTACACCTTC. Translated: CASSLIQGYYGYTF.